Below are 16 T cell receptor beta chains sequenced from a single sample in a study of Graves' ophthalmopathy and Graves' hyperthyroidism. For repertoire sequencing, the TCR beta CDR3 regions were amplified from RNA transcripts. RT-PCR with HTBI primers came first, then second-round multiplex PCR. MiXCR, applied by TCRdb to the multiplex PCR reads, yields one record per CDR3 protein. The table records about 400,000 distinct CDR3 sequences, approximately 20% of them present only once. The sequencing input was peripheral blood. The receptor set was obtained from a woman between 18 and 29 years old with Graves' ophthalmopathy.

This clonotype came up many times. This chain joins TRBV15 and TRBJ2-5, with D perhaps assigned TRBD1 or TRBD2 (6 bases each). Germline V gene lookup returns CDR1 LNHNV and CDR2 YYDKDF (reference sequence). This CDR3 spans 15 amino acids. V was pared by 3 bases and J by 5 bases, with 16 bases between. DNA of the CDR3: TGTGCCACCAGCAGGGAAGACGGGGGCCGGGAGACCCAGTACTTC. Translation gives CATSREDGGRETQYF.

This clonotype was seen many times. The rearrangement joins TRBV6-2 or TRBV6-3 to TRBJ2-4; either TRBD1 or TRBD2 may fit D (6 bases each). Trimming took off 7 bases at V and 2 bases at J, with 18 bases between the two ends. The CDR3 has 16 residues. The germline V gene encodes CDR1 MNHEY and CDR2 SVGEGT. The CDR3 protein is CASTGEGEAPKNIQYF. The CDR3 DNA is TGTGCCAGCACAGGCGAGGGGGAGGCCCCCAAAAACATTCAGTACTTC.

The table lists this clonotype with many counts. The chain has TRBV2 and TRBJ1-5; weak D call: TRBD1 (5 bases). CDR3 length equals 14 residues. Trimming took off 6 bases at V and 6 bases at J, with 15 bases between the two ends. The germline V gene encodes CDR1 SNHLY and CDR2 FYNNEI. CDR3 amino acids: CASRGQGYSQPQHF. CDR3 nucleotides: TGTGCCAGCAGGGGGCAGGGCTATAGTCAGCCCCAGCATTTT.

The chain joins TRBV6-5 to TRBJ1-1; D gene uncertain. The germline CDR1 and CDR2 sequences are MNHEY and SVGAGI. The CDR3 extends over 15 amino acids. The V and J ends lost 0 bases and 1 base respectively, with 9 bases between them. CDR3 coding DNA: TGTGCCAGCAGTTACTCCCGGGTCCGGAACACTGAAGCTTTCTTT. Translating gives CASSYSRVRNTEAFF.

The chain has TRBV6-5 and TRBJ1-1; D gene uncertain. V shed 0 bases and J shed 0 bases, with 8 bases lying between them. The CDR3 has 15 residues. From germline, CDR1 is MNHEY and CDR2 SVGAGI. CDR3 sequence: CASSYSGTMNTEAFF. CDR3 sequence (DNA): TGTGCCAGCAGTTACTCTGGAACCATGAACACTGAAGCTTTCTTT.

This clonotype was detected ten times or more. This rearrangement joins TRBV20-1 to TRBJ1-2; perhaps TRBD1 as D (5 bases). V was cut by 3 bases and J by 4 bases, with 9 bases left in between. Germline V CDR1 and CDR2: DFQATT, SNEGSKA (reference sequence). The CDR3 has 12 residues. CDR3 DNA: TGCAGTGCTAGGGGGAGGGGCTATGGCTACACCTTC. Translating it yields CSARGRGYGYTF.

This clonotype showed up many times. The DNA of the CDR3 is TGTGCCAGCAGTTTCGTGGCAGGGAGCACTGAAGCTTTCTTT. This codes for CASSFVAGSTEAFF. This chain uses TRBV12-3 or TRBV12-4 with TRBJ1-1; D perhaps matches TRBD1 (5 bases). V was pared by 3 bases and J by 4 bases, with 12 bases between. CDR3 length: 14 residues.

This clonotype turned up a few times. The gene calls are TRBV12-3 or TRBV12-4 and TRBJ1-1; 7 nucleotides line up with TRBD1. Losses at the gene ends were 5 bases for V and 5 bases for J; bases not matched to a gene: 11. This CDR3 has 15 residues. CDR3 bases: TGTGCCAGCAGTCCTATACAGGGGAGATTAACTGAAGCTTTCTTT. This encodes CASSPIQGRLTEAFF.

This clonotype was observed at least ten times. This sequence joins TRBV30 and TRBJ1-2; TRBD1 matches 9 bases. CDR1 is GTSNPN, CDR2 SVGIG, per germline (reference sequence). The ends lost 3 bases at V and 8 bases at J; junction bases unmatched: 10. The CDR3 sequence is 14 residues long. Here the CDR3 reads CAWRGGTGGAGYTF. CDR3 nucleotide sequence: TGTGCCTGGAGGGGGGGAACAGGGGGCGCCGGCTACACCTTC.

This clonotype was detected ten times or more. This chain uses TRBV7-3 with TRBJ1-3; D might be TRBD1 (6 bases). Looked up from germline, CDR1 is SGHTA and CDR2 is FQGTGA. The ends were cut back, 5 bases at V and 2 bases at J, with 13 bases in the middle. This CDR3 comprises 15 residues. As DNA, the CDR3 is TGTGCCAGCAGCGCACAGGGAGAGCCTGGAAACACCATATATTTT. Translating gives CASSAQGEPGNTIYF.

This chain links TRBV27 with TRBJ1-2; 7 nucleotides match TRBD1. V trimming: 6 bases; J trimming: 1 base; junction bases outside the gene matches: 8. This CDR3 contains 15 residues. In germline, CDR1 is MNHEY, CDR2 SMNVEV (reference sequence). The DNA for the CDR3 is TGTGCCAGCAGACCAGGGGGAAGGGGTAACTATGGCTACACCTTC. Amino acids: CASRPGGRGNYGYTF.

This clonotype was seen ten or more times. The V call is TRBV6-4, the J call TRBJ2-2; tentatively, D is TRBD2 (6 bases). Trimming pared 3 bases from V and 4 bases from J, leaving 12 bases between. Germline-derived CDR1 and CDR2 are MRHNA and SNTAGT. This CDR3 is 15 amino acids long. The DNA of the CDR3 is TGTGCCAGCAGTGAAAGGGAGGATAGCACCGGGGAGCTGTTTTTT. As protein: CASSEREDSTGELFF.

This clonotype was observed many times. This chain uses TRBV7-2 with TRBJ2-7, with a possible D match to TRBD2 (6 bases). The CDR3 is made up of 14 amino acids. The germline V gene has CDR1 SGHTA and CDR2 FQGNSA. Trimming took off 4 bases at V and 4 bases at J, with 14 bases between the two ends. Written as DNA, the CDR3 is TGTGCCAGCAGCTATCTTAGAGGGAGGTACGAGCAGTACTTC. This gives the protein CASSYLRGRYEQYF.

This clonotype was detected a few times. V usage is TRBV6-1 and J usage is TRBJ1-5, with a tentative D call TRBD1 (5 bases). From germline, CDR1 is MNHNS and CDR2 SASEGT. The CDR3 has 14 residues. Trimming removed 7 bases at V and 5 bases at J, with 15 bases between. The CDR3: CASKLAGYDQPQHF. The CDR3 bases are TGTGCCAGCAAACTCGCAGGGTATGATCAGCCCCAGCATTTT.

This clonotype was counted at least ten times. The chain employs TRBV6-5 and TRBJ2-3; D might be TRBD2 (5 bases). The V end lost 8 bases, the J end lost 5 bases, and 14 bases lay between the germline ends. CDR1 MNHEY and CDR2 SVGAGI come from the germline V gene. This CDR3 contains 13 residues. The CDR3 protein is CASFGRGGDTQYF. The CDR3 DNA sequence: TGTGCCAGCTTCGGAAGAGGAGGAGATACGCAGTATTTT.

This clonotype was counted at least ten times. This chain uses TRBV20-1 with TRBJ1-5; D ambiguous. The V end lost 0 bases, the J end lost 6 bases, and 18 bases lay between the germline ends. The CDR3 has 16 residues. Germline V gene lookup returns CDR1 DFQATT and CDR2 SNEGSKA (reference sequence). The CDR3 loop reads CSARDLLRALSQPQHF. CDR3 in DNA: TGCAGTGCTAGAGATCTACTACGCGCGTTAAGTCAGCCCCAGCATTTT.